The 32 T cell receptor beta chains in this list originate from one sample, sequenced in a study of T cells in women clearing cervical HPV infection. The table came from immunoSEQ multiplex PCR; TCRdb's copy has only in-frame clones and leaves some out. This sample's clone table lists 10,000 to 15,000 clones. The sample comprised blood buffy coat. The source of these receptors is a woman aged 18 to 75 with a cervical HPV16 infection that either progressed to CIN3+ or cleared (not recorded which).

In the case of this clone: The observed sequence ends 3 residues before the CDR3 terminus, with the missing tail filled in from the germline J gene. The chain employs TRBV7-7 and TRBJ2-3, with D unresolved. CDR3 length equals 13 residues. Germline assignment: CDR1 SSHAT and CDR2 FNYEAQ (reference sequence). CDR3: CASSRAEGETQYF. Incomplete CDR3 DNA: TGTGCCAGCAGCCGCGCGGAAGGAGAGACG.

As regards this clone: The CDR3 end lies 3 residues beyond the end of the read and is filled in from the germline J gene. The chain has TRBV2 and TRBJ2-3; TRBD1 matches at 8 bases. The trim removed 9 bases at V and 3 bases at J, leaving 8 bases unmatched. In germline, CDR1 is SNHLY, CDR2 FYNNEI. The CDR3 totals 14 residues. The CDR3 region is CASLDREVTDTQYF. The sequenced CDR3 bases are TGTGCCAGTCTGGACAGGGAGGTAACAGATACG.

This clone is identified as medium-sized from frequency. The chain's CDR3 is CASSGGARLYNEQFF. The sequenced CDR3 bases are TGTGCCAGCTCAGGAGGGGCCCGCCTTTACAATGAG. The chain uses TRBV18 and TRBJ2-1; tentatively, D is TRBD2 (6 bases). The CDR3 end lies 3 residues beyond the end of the read and is filled in from the germline J gene. In germline, CDR1 is KGHSH, CDR2 LQKENI. Trimming took off 5 bases at V and 4 bases at J, with 15 bases between the two ends. This CDR3 has 15 residues.

With respect to this clone: The read halts 3 residues ahead of the CDR3 end, with the missing end drawn from the germline J gene. The rearrangement joins TRBV7-2 to TRBJ1-1, with TRBD1 identical over 8 bases. The CDR3 covers 15 residues. V was pared by 5 bases and J by 0 bases, with 5 bases of the junction left unmatched. The germline V gene has CDR1 SGHTA and CDR2 FQGNSA. CDR3 DNA (partial): TGTGCCAGCAGCCGTAGGACAGGGTTGAACACTGAA. Translation gives CASSRRTGLNTE. Given in full, the CDR3 is CASSRRTGLNTEAFF.

A remark on this clone: The read halts 3 residues ahead of the CDR3 end, with the missing end drawn from the germline J gene. The chain is built from TRBV7-3 and TRBJ2-3; 11 positions agree with TRBD2. Per the germline V gene, CDR1 is SGHTA and CDR2 is FQGTGA. The CDR3 runs to 15 residues. The chain's CDR3 is CASSSTSGGQETQYF. Incomplete CDR3 DNA: TGTGCCAGCAGCAGCACTAGCGGGGGTCAAGAGACG.

On this clone: One end of the junction fails to match germline, which may point to a read error. The CDR3 end falls 3 residues outside the read, so it is completed with the germline J gene. Other DNA sequences within the sample encode an identical CDR3. This chain joins TRBV2 and TRBJ1-3; 8 bases are a match to TRBD1. Germline V lookup: CDR1 SNHLY, CDR2 FYNNEI. The CDR3 spans 16 residues. The part of the CDR3 DNA that was read is TGTGCCAGCAGTGCGGACAGGGTAGCTTCTGGAAACACG. Translating gives CASSADRVASGNT. The whole CDR3 sequence is CASSADRVASGNTIYF. The whole variable domain, filled in from reference TRBV2 and TRBJ1-3, reads EPEVTQTPSHQVTQMGQEVILRCVPISNHLYFYWYRQILGQKVEFLVSFYNNEISEKSEIFDDQFSVERPDGSNFTLKIRSTKLEDSAMYFCASSADRVASGNTIYFGEGSWLTVV.

Comments on this clone: The read ends 3 residues shy of where the CDR3 ends; the end is completed using the germline J gene. The V and J genes are TRBV18 and TRBJ2-3, with 8 bases fitting TRBD2. This CDR3 spans 18 amino acids. Germline CDR1 reads KGHSH; CDR2 reads LQKENI. Incomplete CDR3 DNA: TGTGCCAGCTCACGGATTGATGGAGCGGGGGCCTCCAGGGAGACG. It codes for CASSRIDGAGASRET. The entire CDR3 is CASSRIDGAGASRETQYF.

Of note for this clone: Sequencing ends 3 residues short of the CDR3 end; the germline J gene provides the rest. V and J are TRBV19 and TRBJ2-5; weak D call: TRBD1 (7 bases). CDR1 and CDR2 from the germline V gene are LNHDA and SQIVND (reference sequence). This CDR3 contains 14 residues. Trimming removed 5 bases from V and 5 bases from J, with 15 bases in between. The part of the CDR3 DNA that was read is TGTGCCAGTAGTCCAGGGGGAGGAAGGGAGACC. It translates to CASSPGGGRET. The whole CDR3 protein is CASSPGGGRETQYF.

The part of the CDR3 DNA that was read is TGTGCCATCAGTGAGGTAGCGGGGGTGGGGGGCTCTGGGGCCAACGTA. This encodes CAISEVAGVGGSGANV. In full, the CDR3 reads CAISEVAGVGGSGANVLFF. The V call is TRBV10-3, the J call TRBJ1-4; possibly TRBD1 for D (6 bases). The read terminates 3 residues before the CDR3 end, so the remaining end is supplied by the germline J gene. Per the germline V gene, CDR1 is ENHRY and CDR2 is SYGVKD. This CDR3 region has 19 residues.

A remark on this clone: The read stops 3 residues short of the end of the CDR3; the missing end is completed from the germline J gene. The V and J genes are TRBV6-1 and TRBJ1-2; possibly TRBD1 for D (6 bases). Germline V gene data show CDR1 as MNHNS and CDR2 as SASEGT. The CDR3 consists of 14 residues. CDR3 DNA, as far as it was read: TGTGCCAGCAGTGAGGAGACAGGTTACGGGGGC. This gives the protein CASSEETGYGG. The full CDR3 sequence reads CASSEETGYGGYTF.

This clone is classed as medium-sized by frequency. From the germline J gene comes the end of the CDR3, since the read stops 3 residues before it. This chain links TRBV12-3 or TRBV12-4 with TRBJ2-3; D is undetermined. This CDR3 comprises 16 residues. V was trimmed by 2 bases and J by 0 bases, leaving 12 bases between them. Incomplete CDR3 DNA: TGTGCCAGCAGTTTACTCTCTCGACTGAGCACAGATACG. Translation: CASSLLSRLSTDT. The whole CDR3 sequence reads CASSLLSRLSTDTQYF.

Of note for this clone: At one boundary the junction diverges from the germline segment, which might be a read error. The read is 3 residues too short to cover the CDR3 end, so that end is filled in from the germline J gene. Other DNA sequences within the sample encode an identical CDR3. V is TRBV29-1 and J is TRBJ1-3; 7 nucleotides align to TRBD1. The CDR3 runs to 13 residues. Germline V gene data show CDR1 as SQVTM and CDR2 as ANQGSEA. The covered CDR3 bases are TGCAGCGTCCGGACAGGATCTGGAAACACT. Its protein is CSVRTGSGNT. The CDR3 in its entirety is CSVRTGSGNTIYF.

Notes on this clone: The observed sequence ends 3 residues before the CDR3 terminus, with the missing tail filled in from the germline J gene. The chain employs TRBV20-1 and TRBJ2-5; tentative D call: TRBD1 (6 bases). V was pared by 3 bases and J by 5 bases, with 22 bases between. Germline CDR1 DFQATT, CDR2 SNEGSKA (reference sequence). CDR3 length: 16 amino acids. CDR3 bases read: TGCAGTGCTAGTCAGATCCTAGGGACACCGGCTGAGACC. This translates into CSASQILGTPAET. The entire CDR3 reads CSASQILGTPAETQYF.

A word on this clone: The read comes to an end 3 residues before the CDR3 does, leaving the germline J gene to fill in the end. The chain links TRBV6-1 to TRBJ2-1; 8 bases are shared with TRBD1. The V and J ends lost 0 bases and 5 bases, in that order; junction bases with no gene match: 6. The CDR3 sequence is 16 residues long. Germline V lookup: CDR1 MNHNS, CDR2 SASEGT. CDR3 DNA (partial): TGTGCCAGCAGTGAAGCCAGGACAGGGTTCAACAATGAG. Its protein is CASSEARTGFNNE. The whole CDR3 sequence is CASSEARTGFNNEQFF.

In the case of this clone: The sequenced fragment ends 3 residues before the CDR3 boundary, so the rest is inferred from the germline J gene. V usage is TRBV7-2 and J usage is TRBJ1-1, with 7 bases matching TRBD1. CDR3 length: 13 residues. V shed 5 bases, J shed 7 bases, and the junction held 7 bases outside the gene matches. CDR1 is SGHTA and CDR2 is FQGNSA in the germline V gene. The chain's CDR3 is CASSPGGGIEAFF. The CDR3 bases that were read are TGTGCCAGCAGCCCAGGGGGAGGGATTGAA.

Note on this clone: The read finishes 3 residues shy of the CDR3 end, and the germline J gene is used to complete it. The chain uses TRBV18 and TRBJ1-6; D possibly corresponds to TRBD1 (6 bases). CDR1 and CDR2 from the germline V gene are KGHSH and LQKENI. With 2 bases removed from V and 3 bases from J, the gap between germline ends came to 14 bases. The CDR3 totals 17 residues. CDR3 bases read: TGTGCCAGCTCACCAGCAGACTACAGGGTCTATAATTCACCC. Amino acid sequence: CASSPADYRVYNSP. The full CDR3 reads CASSPADYRVYNSPLHF. The full variable domain, with the rest looked up from reference TRBV18 and TRBJ1-6, is NAGVMQNPRHLVRRRGQEARLRCSPMKGHSHVYWYRQLPEEGLKFMVYLQKENIIDESGMPKERFSAEFPKEGPSILRIQQVVRGDSAAYFCASSPADYRVYNSPLHFGNGTRLTVT.

CDR3: CASSQQGGGETQYF. CDR3 bases read: TGTGCCAGCAGTCAACAGGGAGGAGGGGAGACC. This rearrangement joins TRBV6-2 or TRBV6-3 to TRBJ2-5; TRBD1 or TRBD2 may be the D gene (6 bases each). The read is 3 residues too short to cover the CDR3 end, so that end is filled in from the germline J gene. This CDR3 has 14 residues. The V and J ends lost 5 bases and 5 bases respectively, with 15 bases between them. From germline, CDR1 is MNHEY and CDR2 SVGEGT.

Worth noting for this clone: The missing CDR3 end, 3 residues past where the read stops, is filled in from the germline J gene. The genes are TRBV24-1 and TRBJ2-4; a possible D gene is TRBD2 (5 bases). Per germline, CDR1 KGHDR and CDR2 SFDVKD. The length of the CDR3 is 13 residues. Trimming pared 7 bases from V and 1 base from J, leaving 7 bases between. The covered CDR3 bases are TGTGCCACCAGCAGGAGGGCCAAAAACATT. This encodes CATSRRAKNI. Given in full, the CDR3 is CATSRRAKNIQYF.

In regard to this clone: The sequenced fragment ends 3 residues before the CDR3 boundary, so the rest is inferred from the germline J gene. This chain links TRBV6-2 or TRBV6-3 with TRBJ2-1, with no clear D. Germline V gene data show CDR1 as MNHEY and CDR2 as SVGEGT. The CDR3 loop spans 13 amino acids. Trimming shortened V by 0 bases and J by 6 bases, and 6 bases separated the two germline ends. The CDR3 is CASSYSIPNEQFF. The DNA read from the CDR3 is TGTGCCAGCAGTTACTCTATCCCCAATGAG.

For this clone: The read is 3 residues too short to cover the CDR3 end, so that end is filled in from the germline J gene. The chain carries TRBV19 and TRBJ2-2; 8 bases line up with TRBD1. The germline CDR1 and CDR2 sequences are LNHDA and SQIVND (reference sequence). This CDR3 region has 14 residues. CDR3 amino acids: CASSPGQVNEKLFF. CDR3 DNA, as far as it was read: TGTGCCAGTAGTCCGGGACAGGTTAATGAAAAG.

Comment on this clone: The CDR3 end falls 3 residues outside the read, so it is completed with the germline J gene. The identical CDR3 is also encoded by other nucleotide sequences in the sample. The chain couples TRBV2 to TRBJ1-2, with D possibly being TRBD1 (6 bases). Germline CDR1 is SNHLY and CDR2 is FYNNEI. V was cut by 4 bases and J by 7 bases, with 10 bases left in between. The CDR3 length is 12 residues. The chain's CDR3 is CASSVEGVGYTF. The part of the CDR3 DNA that was read is TGTGCCAGCAGTGTGGAGGGGGTTGGC.

Partial CDR3 DNA: TGTGCCAGCAGTGAGTGGGCCTATGGC. Translated: CASSEWAYG. The full CDR3 protein is CASSEWAYGYTF. V usage is TRBV2 and J usage is TRBJ1-2; no clear D gene. The observed sequence ends 3 residues before the CDR3 terminus, with the missing tail filled in from the germline J gene. The ends were cut back, 3 bases at V and 4 bases at J, with 6 bases in the middle. The germline V gene encodes CDR1 SNHLY and CDR2 FYNNEI. The CDR3 extends over 12 amino acids.

Concerning this clone itself: The CDR3 goes on 3 residues after the read ends, and that part is filled in from the germline J gene. The chain carries TRBV7-9 and TRBJ2-1, with 8 bases fitting TRBD1. CDR3 size: 15 residues. V lost 0 bases and J lost 6; bases outside the gene matches: 4. Germline CDR1 is SEHNR and CDR2 is FQNEAQ (reference sequence). The sequenced CDR3 bases are TGTGCCAGCAGCTTAGCCCCGGGACAGGTCAATGAG. Translation gives CASSLAPGQVNE. The CDR3 in its entirety is CASSLAPGQVNEQFF.

As regards this clone: The read ends 3 residues early relative to the CDR3; the germline J gene fills the gap. This chain joins TRBV20-1 and TRBJ1-2; a possible D gene is TRBD1 (6 bases). The CDR3 has 13 residues. Germline assignment: CDR1 DFQATT and CDR2 SNEGSKA (reference sequence). With 3 bases removed from V and 4 bases from J, the gap between germline ends came to 12 bases. The CDR3 DNA, read in part, is TGCAGTGCTAGTGACGGACAGCCCTATGGC. Its protein product is CSASDGQPYG. The full CDR3 protein is CSASDGQPYGYTF.

Concerning this clone: The read halts 3 residues ahead of the CDR3 end, with the missing end drawn from the germline J gene. The rearrangement joins TRBV7-9 to TRBJ1-2, with TRBD1 matching 9 bases. This CDR3 has 14 residues. In germline, CDR1 is SEHNR, CDR2 FQNEAQ (reference sequence). Germline trimming cut 5 bases from V and 7 bases from J; bases unmatched to any gene: 8. Incomplete CDR3 DNA: TGTGCCAGCAGCCCAGGGGACAGGGTTATTGGC. Translated, it gives CASSPGDRVIG. The whole CDR3 region reads CASSPGDRVIGYTF.

Notes on this clone: Read sequence stops 3 residues before the CDR3 end, and the germline J gene provides the missing end. This chain uses TRBV2 with TRBJ1-2; TRBD1 matches 9 bases. CDR1 is SNHLY and CDR2 is FYNNEI in the germline V gene. The V segment lost 4 bases and the J segment 2 bases; nucleotides outside the gene matches: 2. This CDR3 region has 14 residues. CDR3 region: CASSAGTGNYGYTF. Incomplete CDR3 DNA: TGTGCCAGCAGTGCCGGGACAGGGAACTATGGC.

About this clone itself: With the read ending 3 residues before the CDR3 end, the germline J gene is used to fill in that end. The chain joins TRBV20-1 to TRBJ2-3; 9 nucleotides align to TRBD1. Germline loops: CDR1 DFQATT, CDR2 SNEGSKA (reference sequence). The CDR3 is 15 residues long. Trimming removed 0 bases from V and 4 bases from J; junction bases left unmatched: 5. The CDR3 sequence is CSARDLDRGSDTQYF. Partial CDR3 DNA: TGCAGTGCTAGAGATCTCGACAGGGGGTCAGATACG.

The CDR3 loop is CASSGTGGYGYTF. The sequenced part of the CDR3 DNA is TGTGCCAGCAGTGGGACAGGGGGCTATGGC. The chain carries TRBV2 and TRBJ1-2; 10 nucleotides match TRBD1. The missing CDR3 end, 3 residues past where the read stops, is filled in from the germline J gene. Germline values: CDR1 SNHLY, CDR2 FYNNEI. The CDR3 covers 13 residues. V shed 4 bases and J 4 bases; nucleotides not matched to a gene: 0.

The CDR3 reads CASRAGGQETQYF. The CDR3 DNA, read in part, is TGTGCCAGCAGGGCGGGGGGGCAAGAGACC. This chain uses TRBV2 with TRBJ2-5; 9 bases agree with TRBD2. The CDR3 end falls 3 residues outside the read, so it is completed with the germline J gene. Germline CDR1 is SNHLY and CDR2 is FYNNEI. V trimming: 6 bases; J trimming: 2 bases; junction bases outside the gene matches: 1. This CDR3 comprises 13 residues.

In regard to this clone: The read is 3 residues too short to cover the CDR3 end, so that end is filled in from the germline J gene. The chain carries TRBV7-8 and TRBJ1-5, with D possibly being TRBD1 (6 bases). Trimming stripped 5 bases from V and 2 bases from J, with 10 bases between. This CDR3 spans 14 amino acids. Germline V gene data show CDR1 as SGHVS and CDR2 as FQNEAQ. The CDR3 bases that were read are TGTGCCAGCAGCCCCAGGGGTGGCAATCAGCCC. It is translated as CASSPRGGNQP. The entire CDR3 is CASSPRGGNQPQHF.

About this clone: The read falls 3 residues short of the CDR3 end, and the missing part is taken from the germline J gene. The chain carries TRBV20-1 and TRBJ2-1; maybe TRBD2 (6 bases). This CDR3 has 14 residues. V lost 0 bases to trimming and J lost 8 bases, with 14 bases between them. Per the germline V gene, CDR1 is DFQATT and CDR2 is SNEGSKA (reference sequence). Here the CDR3 reads CSARDAGRFDEQFF. The CDR3 DNA, read in part, is TGCAGTGCTAGAGACGCGGGAAGGTTCGATGAG.

Concerning this clone: The missing CDR3 end, 3 residues past where the read stops, is filled in from the germline J gene. The V and J genes are TRBV6-4 and TRBJ2-7; 7 bases are shared with TRBD1. The CDR3 spans 14 residues. Germline trimming cut 6 bases from V and 3 bases from J; bases unmatched to any gene: 8. Per germline, CDR1 MRHNA and CDR2 SNTAGT. The covered CDR3 bases are TGTGCCAGCAGGTACGGGACAGCCCTCTACGAG. Protein sequence: CASRYGTALYE. In full, the CDR3 reads CASRYGTALYEQYF.